Listed below are T cell receptor beta chains from one sample, sequenced in a study of blood T cells in healthy people across ages. TCRdb analysed the 5' RACE reads with MiXCR anew, one entry per CDR3 protein. The top ten hold around a fifth of the sample, which has 700,000 to 950,000 distinct CDR3 sequences, roughly 41% seen once. Sequenced material: blood. The receptors originated from a woman aged 55 to 70 in good health. Each CDR3 is given with its conserved first and last residue. D genes are given only for firm matches. Where a row states a size, it is once, few, many or the class of an expanded clone; other rows omit it.

V gene: TRBV9; clone size: NA; D gene: TRBD2; J gene: TRBJ2-3; CDR3 protein: CASSLSPSGGTDTQYF; CDR3 DNA: TGTGCCAGCAGCCTAAGCCCTAGCGGGGGCACAGATACGCAGTATTTT
V gene: TRBV11-2; clone size: NA; D gene: NA; J gene: TRBJ2-5; CDR3 protein: CASSPDSYPQETQYF; CDR3 DNA: TGTGCCAGCAGCCCCGACAGCTACCCCCAAGAGACCCAGTACTTC
V gene: TRBV12-3/TRBV12-4; clone size: NA; D gene: NA; J gene: TRBJ1-2; CDR3 protein: CASSVSASPSGYTF; CDR3 DNA: TGTGCCAGCAGTGTATCGGCCAGCCCCTCTGGCTACACCTTC
V gene: TRBV20-1; clone size: few; D gene: NA; J gene: TRBJ2-3; CDR3 protein: CSARDRDTQYF; CDR3 DNA: TGCAGTGCTAGAGACAGAGATACGCAGTATTTT
V gene: TRBV6-1; clone size: NA; D gene: TRBD1; J gene: TRBJ2-1; CDR3 protein: CASTEGGTGAYEQFF; CDR3 DNA: TGTGCCAGCACCGAAGGGGGGACAGGGGCCTATGAGCAGTTCTTC
V gene: TRBV29-1; clone size: few; D gene: NA; J gene: TRBJ2-5; CDR3 protein: CSVRAEETQYF; CDR3 DNA: TGCAGCGTAAGAGCGGAGGAGACCCAGTACTTC
V gene: TRBV25-1; clone size: few; D gene: NA; J gene: TRBJ2-1; CDR3 protein: CASSVDRYNEQFF; CDR3 DNA: TGTGCCAGCAGCGTCGACAGATACAATGAGCAGTTCTTC
V gene: TRBV28; clone size: few; D gene: NA; J gene: TRBJ1-5; CDR3 protein: CASSIAGASNQPQHF; CDR3 DNA: TGTGCCAGCAGTATTGCCGGGGCGAGCAATCAGCCCCAGCATTTT
V gene: TRBV20-1; clone size: many; D gene: NA; J gene: TRBJ2-7; CDR3 protein: CSARDVEESYEQYF; CDR3 DNA: TGCAGTGCTAGAGATGTTGAGGAGTCCTACGAGCAGTACTTC
V gene: TRBV4-2; clone size: few; D gene: NA; J gene: TRBJ1-2; CDR3 protein: CASSQDSDGYTF; CDR3 DNA: TGTGCCAGCAGCCAAGATTCAGATGGCTACACCTTC
V gene: TRBV7-2; clone size: NA; D gene: TRBD1; J gene: TRBJ2-2; CDR3 protein: CASSRGQGWTGELFF; CDR3 DNA: TGTGCCAGCAGTCGGGGACAGGGTTGGACCGGGGAGCTGTTTTTT
V gene: TRBV12-3/TRBV12-4; clone size: few; D gene: NA; J gene: TRBJ2-7; CDR3 protein: CASSLREVGYEQYF; CDR3 DNA: TGTGCCAGCAGTTTAAGAGAGGTCGGCTACGAGCAGTACTTC
V gene: TRBV20-1; clone size: NA; D gene: TRBD1; J gene: TRBJ1-1; CDR3 protein: CSASGTGGEAFF; CDR3 DNA: TGCAGTGCTAGCGGGACAGGGGGTGAAGCTTTCTTT
V gene: TRBV20-1; clone size: few; D gene: NA; J gene: TRBJ1-5; CDR3 protein: CSATVSGRPQHF; CDR3 DNA: TGCAGTGCTACGGTCTCTGGGAGGCCCCAGCATTTT
V gene: TRBV27; clone size: NA; D gene: NA; J gene: TRBJ1-4; CDR3 protein: CASKQFNWEKLFF; CDR3 DNA: TGTGCCAGCAAACAGTTTAATTGGGAAAAACTGTTTTTT
V gene: TRBV5-6; clone size: NA; D gene: NA; J gene: TRBJ2-1; CDR3 protein: CASSEGQSYNEQFF; CDR3 DNA: TGTGCCAGCAGCGAAGGACAGTCCTACAATGAGCAGTTCTTC
V gene: TRBV20-1; clone size: NA; D gene: NA; J gene: TRBJ2-4; CDR3 protein: CSAKMGGALYIQYF; CDR3 DNA: TGCAGTGCCAAGATGGGGGGGGCATTATACATTCAGTACTTC
V gene: TRBV19; clone size: NA; D gene: NA; J gene: TRBJ1-5; CDR3 protein: CASSMEGELGNQPQHF; CDR3 DNA: TGTGCCAGTAGTATGGAGGGGGAATTAGGCAATCAGCCCCAGCATTTT
V gene: TRBV20-1; clone size: NA; D gene: NA; J gene: TRBJ2-1; CDR3 protein: CSARVGGGLNEQFF; CDR3 DNA: TGCAGTGCTAGAGTGGGAGGGGGCCTCAATGAGCAGTTCTTC
V gene: TRBV29-1; clone size: few; D gene: TRBD1; J gene: TRBJ1-4; CDR3 protein: CSVLRTGEKLFF; CDR3 DNA: TGCAGCGTTCTCCGGACAGGAGAAAAACTGTTTTTT
V gene: TRBV7-9; clone size: few; D gene: TRBD2; J gene: TRBJ2-5; CDR3 protein: CASSLAFGTSGYQKQETQYF; CDR3 DNA: TGTGCCAGCAGCTTAGCTTTTGGGACTAGCGGTTATCAGAAACAAGAGACCCAGTACTTC
V gene: TRBV20-1; clone size: NA; D gene: NA; J gene: TRBJ2-7; CDR3 protein: CSARELRGAKYGQYF; CDR3 DNA: TGCAGTGCTAGAGAGCTAAGGGGGGCTAAGTACGGGCAGTACTTC
V gene: TRBV11-2; clone size: many; D gene: NA; J gene: TRBJ2-3; CDR3 protein: CASREGNTDTQYF; CDR3 DNA: TGTGCCAGCCGTGAAGGGAACACAGATACGCAGTATTTT
V gene: TRBV3-1; clone size: NA; D gene: NA; J gene: TRBJ2-5; CDR3 protein: CASRAGKQETQYF; CDR3 DNA: TGTGCCAGCAGAGCCGGGAAGCAAGAGACCCAGTACTTC
V gene: TRBV5-1; clone size: NA; D gene: NA; J gene: TRBJ1-2; CDR3 protein: CASSPRTDNYGYTF; CDR3 DNA: TGTGCCAGCTCACCACGGACAGATAACTATGGCTACACCTTC
V gene: TRBV7-6; clone size: NA; D gene: TRBD2; J gene: TRBJ2-1; CDR3 protein: CASSLEGSSGSFEQFF; CDR3 DNA: TGTGCCAGCAGCTTAGAAGGGTCTAGCGGGAGTTTTGAGCAGTTCTTC
V gene: TRBV10-3; clone size: many; D gene: TRBD1; J gene: TRBJ2-1; CDR3 protein: CAISPGQGNNEQFF; CDR3 DNA: TGTGCCATCAGCCCGGGACAGGGGAACAATGAGCAGTTCTTC
V gene: TRBV20-1; clone size: NA; D gene: TRBD1; J gene: TRBJ1-2; CDR3 protein: CSATRTGRVNYGYTF; CDR3 DNA: TGCAGTGCTACCAGGACAGGGAGGGTAAACTATGGCTACACCTTC
V gene: TRBV20-1; clone size: few; D gene: TRBD2; J gene: TRBJ2-7; CDR3 protein: CSARAGLAGGWDSYEQYF; CDR3 DNA: TGCAGTGCTAGAGCCGGACTAGCGGGAGGATGGGACTCCTACGAGCAGTACTTC
V gene: TRBV20-1; clone size: NA; D gene: NA; J gene: TRBJ1-2; CDR3 protein: CSALPPAAYGYTF; CDR3 DNA: TGCAGTGCGCTCCCACCGGCCGCCTATGGCTACACCTTC
V gene: TRBV4-1; clone size: NA; D gene: TRBD1; J gene: TRBJ2-5; CDR3 protein: CASSQGTGAQETQYF; CDR3 DNA: TGCGCCAGCAGCCAAGGGACAGGGGCTCAAGAGACCCAGTACTTC
V gene: TRBV11-1; clone size: NA; D gene: NA; J gene: TRBJ1-2; CDR3 protein: CASSLVQGTDGYTF; CDR3 DNA: TGTGCCAGCAGCTTGGTACAGGGTACTGATGGCTACACCTTC
V gene: TRBV14; clone size: few; D gene: NA; J gene: TRBJ2-5; CDR3 protein: CASSPSFVLGLGTQYF; CDR3 DNA: TGTGCCAGCAGCCCAAGCTTCGTCCTGGGGCTCGGGACCCAGTACTTC
V gene: TRBV25-1; clone size: few; D gene: NA; J gene: TRBJ2-5; CDR3 protein: CASSAVYPETQYF; CDR3 DNA: TGTGCCAGCAGTGCAGTGTACCCAGAGACCCAGTACTTC
V gene: TRBV24-1; clone size: NA; D gene: TRBD2; J gene: TRBJ2-3; CDR3 protein: CATSDFSGRIDTQYF; CDR3 DNA: TGTGCCACCAGTGATTTTTCCGGGAGGATAGATACGCAGTATTTT
V gene: TRBV7-2; clone size: NA; D gene: NA; J gene: TRBJ1-3; CDR3 protein: CASTTFSIGNTIYF; CDR3 DNA: TGTGCCAGCACCACTTTCAGTATTGGAAACACCATATATTTT
V gene: TRBV3-1; clone size: NA; D gene: NA; J gene: TRBJ2-1; CDR3 protein: CATMGLVDNEQFF; CDR3 DNA: TGTGCCACAATGGGACTTGTCGACAATGAGCAGTTCTTC
V gene: TRBV4-2; clone size: once; D gene: TRBD1; J gene: TRBJ2-4; CDR3 protein: CASSQVFGTELIAKNIQYF; CDR3 DNA: TGTGCCAGCAGCCAAGTCTTCGGGACAGAGCTTATAGCCAAAAACATTCAGTACTTC
V gene: TRBV30; clone size: NA; D gene: TRBD1; J gene: TRBJ2-5; CDR3 protein: CAVGQGIGQETQYF; CDR3 DNA: TGTGCCGTGGGACAGGGCATCGGCCAAGAGACCCAGTACTTC
V gene: TRBV12-5; clone size: few; D gene: TRBD1; J gene: TRBJ1-1; CDR3 protein: CASGTQGGITEAFF; CDR3 DNA: TGTGCTAGTGGTACCCAGGGGGGAATCACTGAAGCTTTCTTT
V gene: TRBV6-2/TRBV6-3; clone size: few; D gene: TRBD1; J gene: TRBJ1-1; CDR3 protein: CASSSPGTASEAFF; CDR3 DNA: TGTGCCAGCAGTTCCCCCGGGACAGCTAGTGAAGCTTTCTTT
V gene: TRBV20-1; clone size: NA; D gene: NA; J gene: TRBJ1-6; CDR3 protein: CSARDFARAYSPLHF; CDR3 DNA: TGCAGTGCTAGAGATTTCGCCAGGGCCTATTCACCCCTCCACTTT
V gene: TRBV12-3/TRBV12-4; clone size: few; D gene: TRBD1; J gene: TRBJ1-5; CDR3 protein: CASRRTGDSNQPQHF; CDR3 DNA: TGTGCCAGCAGACGGACAGGGGATAGCAATCAGCCCCAGCATTTT
V gene: TRBV5-1; clone size: many; D gene: TRBD2; J gene: TRBJ2-1; CDR3 protein: CASSLGLAGGPNEQFF; CDR3 DNA: TGCGCCAGCAGCTTGGGGCTAGCGGGAGGGCCTAATGAGCAGTTCTTC
V gene: TRBV5-1; clone size: NA; D gene: TRBD1; J gene: TRBJ2-7; CDR3 protein: CASSFGQGVQSYEQYF; CDR3 DNA: TGCGCCAGCAGCTTTGGACAGGGGGTTCAATCCTACGAGCAGTACTTC
V gene: TRBV7-2; clone size: NA; D gene: TRBD2; J gene: TRBJ2-1; CDR3 protein: CASSYDSGGYNEQFF; CDR3 DNA: TGTGCCAGCAGCTATGATAGCGGGGGCTACAATGAGCAGTTCTTC
V gene: TRBV12-3/TRBV12-4; clone size: NA; D gene: NA; J gene: TRBJ2-3; CDR3 protein: CASSPRQVTDTQYF; CDR3 DNA: TGTGCCAGCAGCCCTCGACAGGTAACAGATACGCAGTATTTT
V gene: TRBV20-1; clone size: NA; D gene: NA; J gene: TRBJ2-2; CDR3 protein: CSAQDQDPGELFF; CDR3 DNA: TGCAGTGCCCAAGATCAGGATCCCGGGGAGCTGTTTTTT
V gene: TRBV29-1; clone size: few; D gene: NA; J gene: TRBJ2-1; CDR3 protein: CSVEGHQDLHYNEQFF; CDR3 DNA: TGCAGCGTTGAGGGTCACCAGGACTTGCACTACAATGAGCAGTTCTTC
V gene: TRBV20-1; clone size: NA; D gene: TRBD2; J gene: TRBJ2-7; CDR3 protein: CSVRDGRTRAHEQYF; CDR3 DNA: TGCAGTGTCAGAGATGGGAGGACTAGGGCCCACGAGCAGTACTTC
V gene: TRBV28; clone size: NA; D gene: TRBD1; J gene: TRBJ2-1; CDR3 protein: CASSYDRGKQFF; CDR3 DNA: TGTGCCAGCAGTTACGACAGGGGAAAGCAGTTCTTC
V gene: TRBV13; clone size: few; D gene: NA; J gene: TRBJ2-5; CDR3 protein: CASSSSSEGQGRETQYF; CDR3 DNA: TGTGCCAGCAGCTCCTCCTCCGAGGGCCAAGGGCGGGAGACCCAGTACTTC
V gene: TRBV7-3; clone size: NA; D gene: NA; J gene: TRBJ2-6; CDR3 protein: CASRNSSGANVLTF; CDR3 DNA: TGTGCCAGCAGGAACAGCTCTGGGGCCAACGTCCTGACTTTC
V gene: TRBV10-3; clone size: NA; D gene: NA; J gene: TRBJ2-4; CDR3 protein: CAISESWAGKRVGNIQYF; CDR3 DNA: TGTGCCATCAGTGAGTCTTGGGCGGGGAAGCGGGTCGGAAACATTCAGTACTTC
V gene: TRBV13; clone size: NA; D gene: NA; J gene: TRBJ1-1; CDR3 protein: CASSLEGRGNTEAFF; CDR3 DNA: TGTGCCAGCAGCTTAGAAGGCAGGGGGAACACTGAAGCTTTCTTT
V gene: TRBV7-6; clone size: NA; D gene: NA; J gene: TRBJ2-4; CDR3 protein: CASSYGQSANEQYF; CDR3 DNA: TGTGCCAGCAGCTACGGACAGTCCGCCAATGAGCAGTACTTC
V gene: TRBV28; clone size: few; D gene: TRBD2; J gene: TRBJ2-4; CDR3 protein: CASSEPRAGGRKNIQYF; CDR3 DNA: TGTGCCAGCAGTGAACCCCGAGCGGGAGGGCGCAAAAACATTCAGTACTTC
V gene: TRBV20-1; clone size: NA; D gene: TRBD1; J gene: TRBJ2-1; CDR3 protein: CSAREGTGINEQFF; CDR3 DNA: TGCAGTGCCCGTGAGGGGACAGGGATCAATGAGCAGTTCTTC
V gene: TRBV20-1; clone size: NA; D gene: TRBD2; J gene: TRBJ2-1; CDR3 protein: CSAVAGREQFF; CDR3 DNA: TGCAGTGCTGTAGCGGGGCGTGAGCAGTTCTTC